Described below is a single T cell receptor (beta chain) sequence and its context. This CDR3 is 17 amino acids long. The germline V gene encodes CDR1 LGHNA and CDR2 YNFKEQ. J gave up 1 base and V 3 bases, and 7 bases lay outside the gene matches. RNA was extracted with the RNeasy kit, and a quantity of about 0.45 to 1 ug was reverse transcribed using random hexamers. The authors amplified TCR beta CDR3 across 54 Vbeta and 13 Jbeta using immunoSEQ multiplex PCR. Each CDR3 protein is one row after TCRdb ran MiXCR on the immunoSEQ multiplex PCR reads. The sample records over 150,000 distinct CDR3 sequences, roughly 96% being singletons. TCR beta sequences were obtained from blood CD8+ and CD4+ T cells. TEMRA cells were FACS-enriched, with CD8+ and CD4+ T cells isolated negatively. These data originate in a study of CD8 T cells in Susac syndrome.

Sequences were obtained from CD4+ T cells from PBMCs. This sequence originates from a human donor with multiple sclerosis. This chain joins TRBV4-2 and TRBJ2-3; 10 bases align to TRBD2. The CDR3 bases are TGTGCCAGCAGCCATGGTTCTCTAGCGGGGGGCACAGATACGCAGTATTTT. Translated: CASSHGSLAGGTDTQYF.